The sequence of this T cell receptor (beta chain) was determined in a study of blood T cell repertoires in COVID-19. Study details: The origin of the acute and convalescent COVID-19 samples was the United States, Italy and Spain.

For recovered donors of Cohort 3, there were two negative PCRs, clearance, or symptom resolution. Germline trimming cut 5 bases from V and 2 bases from J; bases unmatched to any gene: 8. The CDR3 runs to 16 residues. CDR1 MNHEY and CDR2 SMNVEV come from the germline V gene (reference sequence). This table comes from immunoSEQ multiplex PCR, and its TCRdb copy is limited to in-frame clones, with some not included. The table has 350,000 to 450,000 clones, around 92% seen once. The material sequenced was PBMCs or T cells enriched from blood (not recorded which). The rearrangement joins TRBV27 to TRBJ1-3, with TRBD1 matching over 8 bases. This receptor was identified in a woman under 40 who had recovered from COVID-19. The CDR3 nucleotides are TGTGCCAGCAGTCCGACAGGGGTGCGGACTGGAAACACCATATATTTT. Translating gives CASSPTGVRTGNTIYF.